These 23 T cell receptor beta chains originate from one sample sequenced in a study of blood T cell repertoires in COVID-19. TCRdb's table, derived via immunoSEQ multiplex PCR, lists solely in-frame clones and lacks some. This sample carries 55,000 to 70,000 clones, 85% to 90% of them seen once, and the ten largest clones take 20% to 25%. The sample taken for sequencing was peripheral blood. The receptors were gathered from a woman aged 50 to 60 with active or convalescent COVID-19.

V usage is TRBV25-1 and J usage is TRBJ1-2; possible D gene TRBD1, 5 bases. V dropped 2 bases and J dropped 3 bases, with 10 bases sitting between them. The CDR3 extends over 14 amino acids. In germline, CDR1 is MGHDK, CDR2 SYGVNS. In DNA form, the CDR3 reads TGTGCCAGCAGTGAAGACAGACCATACTATGGCTACACCTTC. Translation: CASSEDRPYYGYTF.

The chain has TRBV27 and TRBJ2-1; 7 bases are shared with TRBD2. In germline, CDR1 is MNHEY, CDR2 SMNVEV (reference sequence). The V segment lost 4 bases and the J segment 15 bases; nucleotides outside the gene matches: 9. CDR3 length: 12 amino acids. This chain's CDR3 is CASSWLGRESFF. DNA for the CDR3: TGTGCCAGCAGTTGGCTAGGGAGGGAGTCGTTCTTC.

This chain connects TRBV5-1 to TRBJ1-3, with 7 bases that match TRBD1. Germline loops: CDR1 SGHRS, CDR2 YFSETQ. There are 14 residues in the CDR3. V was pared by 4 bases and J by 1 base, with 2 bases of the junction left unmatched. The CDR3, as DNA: TGCGCCAGCAGCCCGACAGGGTCTGGAAACACCATATATTTT. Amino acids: CASSPTGSGNTIYF.

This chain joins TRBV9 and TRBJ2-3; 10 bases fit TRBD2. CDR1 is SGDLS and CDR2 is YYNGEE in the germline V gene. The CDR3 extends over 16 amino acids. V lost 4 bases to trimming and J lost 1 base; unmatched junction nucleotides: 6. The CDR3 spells CASSIGTSERTDTQYF. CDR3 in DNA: TGTGCCAGCAGCATCGGGACTAGCGAACGCACAGATACGCAGTATTTT.

CDR3: CASSLARTSPGELFF. CDR3 in DNA: TGTGCCAGCAGCTTAGCTCGGACTAGCCCCGGGGAGCTGTTTTTT. The chain joins TRBV7-9 to TRBJ2-2; 8 bases match TRBD2. This CDR3 contains 15 residues. Germline loops: CDR1 SEHNR, CDR2 FQNEAQ (reference sequence). With V trimmed by 0 bases and J by 6 bases, 3 bases remained unmatched. Full variable domain (missing parts from reference TRBV7-9 and TRBJ2-2): DTGVSQNPRHKITKRGQNVTFRCDPISEHNRLYWYRQTLGQGPEFLTYFQNEAQLEKSRLLSDRFSAERPKGSFSTLEIQRTEQGDSAMYLCASSLARTSPGELFFGEGSRLTVL.

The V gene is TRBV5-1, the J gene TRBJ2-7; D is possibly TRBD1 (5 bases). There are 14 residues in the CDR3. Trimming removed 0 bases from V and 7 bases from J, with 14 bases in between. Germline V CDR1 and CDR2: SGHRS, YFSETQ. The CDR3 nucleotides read TGCGCCAGCAGCTTGGACCCGGCAGGGTGGGAGCAGTACTTC. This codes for CASSLDPAGWEQYF.

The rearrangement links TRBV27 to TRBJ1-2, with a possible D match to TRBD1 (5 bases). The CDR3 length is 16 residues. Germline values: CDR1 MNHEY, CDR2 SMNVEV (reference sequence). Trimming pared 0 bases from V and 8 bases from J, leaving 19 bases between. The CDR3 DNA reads TGTGCCAGCAGTTTATCGACCCCGCCAGGGCGGGAGGGCTACACCTTC. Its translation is CASSLSTPPGREGYTF.

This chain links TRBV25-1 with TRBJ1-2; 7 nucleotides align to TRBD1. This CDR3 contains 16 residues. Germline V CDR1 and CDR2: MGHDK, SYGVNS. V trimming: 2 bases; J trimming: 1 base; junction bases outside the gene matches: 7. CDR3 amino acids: CASSEAGTALNYGYTF. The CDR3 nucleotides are TGTGCCAGCAGTGAAGCGGGGACAGCTCTTAACTATGGCTACACCTTC.

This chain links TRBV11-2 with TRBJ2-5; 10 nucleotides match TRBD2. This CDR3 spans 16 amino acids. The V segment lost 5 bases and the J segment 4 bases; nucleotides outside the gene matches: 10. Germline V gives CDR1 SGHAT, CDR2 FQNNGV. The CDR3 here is CASSPTGTSGAETQYF. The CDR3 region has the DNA TGTGCCAGCAGCCCGACGGGTACTAGCGGGGCAGAGACCCAGTACTTC.

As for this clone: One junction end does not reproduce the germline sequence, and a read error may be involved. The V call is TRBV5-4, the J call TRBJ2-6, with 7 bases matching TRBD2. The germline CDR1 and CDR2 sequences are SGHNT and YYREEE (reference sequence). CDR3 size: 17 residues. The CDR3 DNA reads TGTGCCAGCGGCTTGGGTGGCGGGGGCTCTGGGGCCAACGTCCTGACTTTC. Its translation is CASGLGGGGSGANVLTF.

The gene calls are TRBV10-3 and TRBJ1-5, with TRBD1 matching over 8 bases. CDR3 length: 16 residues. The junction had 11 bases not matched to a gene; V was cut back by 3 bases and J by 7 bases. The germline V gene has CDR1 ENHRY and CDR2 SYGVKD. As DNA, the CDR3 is TGTGCCATCAGTGACTCCGGGACAGGAGTACGACAGCCCCAGCATTTT. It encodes CAISDSGTGVRQPQHF.

This CDR3 is CASSPRPTGITRYSNQPQHF. Written as DNA, the CDR3 is TGTGCCAGCAGTCCCCGACCGACAGGGATAACTCGATATAGCAATCAGCCCCAGCATTTT. The V call is TRBV6-6, the J call TRBJ1-5, with 7 nucleotides matching TRBD1. Unmatched junction bases numbered 19, after V lost 5 bases and J lost 0 bases. CDR1 MNHNY and CDR2 SVGAGI come from the germline V gene (reference sequence). The CDR3 spans 20 residues.

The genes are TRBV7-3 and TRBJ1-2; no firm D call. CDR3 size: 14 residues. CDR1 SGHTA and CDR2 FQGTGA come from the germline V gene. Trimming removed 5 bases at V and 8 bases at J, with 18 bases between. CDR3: CASSPGESAGGYTF. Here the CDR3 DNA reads TGTGCCAGCAGCCCTGGGGAGAGCGCCGGCGGCTACACCTTC.

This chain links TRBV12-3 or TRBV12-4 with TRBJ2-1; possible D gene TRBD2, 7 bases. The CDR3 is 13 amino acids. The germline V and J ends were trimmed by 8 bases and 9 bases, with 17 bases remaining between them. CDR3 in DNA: TGTGCCAGCGGAGTGGGGGGGCGGTCTGAGCAGTTCTTC. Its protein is CASGVGGRSEQFF.

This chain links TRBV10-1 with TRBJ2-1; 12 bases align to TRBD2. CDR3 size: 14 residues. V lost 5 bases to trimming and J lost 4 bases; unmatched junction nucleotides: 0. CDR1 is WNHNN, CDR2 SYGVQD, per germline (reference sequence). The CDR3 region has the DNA TGCGCCAGCAGTCTAGCGGGAGGGTACAATGAGCAGTTCTTC. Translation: CASSLAGGYNEQFF.

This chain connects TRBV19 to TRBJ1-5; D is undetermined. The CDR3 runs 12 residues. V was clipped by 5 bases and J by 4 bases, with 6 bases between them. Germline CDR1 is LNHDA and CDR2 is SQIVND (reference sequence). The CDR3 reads CASSLPNQPQHF. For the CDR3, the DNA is TGTGCCAGTAGTCTCCCGAATCAGCCCCAGCATTTT. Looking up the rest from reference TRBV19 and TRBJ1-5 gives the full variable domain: DGGITQSPKYLFRKEGQNVTLSCEQNLNHDAMYWYRQDPGQGLRLIYYSQIVNDFQKGDIAEGYSVSREKKESFPLTVTSAQKNPTAFYLCASSLPNQPQHFGDGTRLSIL.

CDR3 DNA sequence: TGCGCCAGCAGCCCTTTTCTGGACCCTAGCGGGAGGTACCGGACGGGCTACGAGCAGTACTTC. This gives the protein CASSPFLDPSGRYRTGYEQYF. J is TRBJ2-7 and V is TRBV5-1; 11 positions match TRBD2. Germline CDR1 reads SGHRS; CDR2 reads YFSETQ. Unmatched junction bases numbered 24, after V lost 4 bases and J lost 3 bases. This CDR3 comprises 21 residues.

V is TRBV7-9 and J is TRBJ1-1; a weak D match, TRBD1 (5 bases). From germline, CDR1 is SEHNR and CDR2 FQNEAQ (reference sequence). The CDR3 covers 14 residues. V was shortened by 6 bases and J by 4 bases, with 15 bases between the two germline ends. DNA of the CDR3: TGTGCCAGCAGTCTTCCCGGGGGGACCACTGAAGCTTTCTTT. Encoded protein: CASSLPGGTTEAFF.

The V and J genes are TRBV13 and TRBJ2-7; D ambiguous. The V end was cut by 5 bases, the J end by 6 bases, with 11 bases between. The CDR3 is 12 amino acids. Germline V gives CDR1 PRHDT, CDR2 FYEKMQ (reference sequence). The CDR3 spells CASSQTPSEQYF. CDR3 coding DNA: TGTGCCAGCAGCCAAACCCCCAGCGAGCAGTACTTC.

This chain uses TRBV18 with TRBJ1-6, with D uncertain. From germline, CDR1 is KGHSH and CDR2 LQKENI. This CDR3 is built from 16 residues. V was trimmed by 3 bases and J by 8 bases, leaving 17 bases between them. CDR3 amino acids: CASSPSYGQSHSPLHF. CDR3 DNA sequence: TGTGCCAGCTCACCTTCATATGGTCAGTCTCATTCACCCCTCCACTTT.

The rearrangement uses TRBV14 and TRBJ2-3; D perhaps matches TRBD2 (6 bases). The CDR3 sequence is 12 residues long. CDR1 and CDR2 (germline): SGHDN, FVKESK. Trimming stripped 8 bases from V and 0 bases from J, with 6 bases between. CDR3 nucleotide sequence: TGTGCCAGCGGGGGGAGCACAGATACGCAGTATTTT. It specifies CASGGSTDTQYF.

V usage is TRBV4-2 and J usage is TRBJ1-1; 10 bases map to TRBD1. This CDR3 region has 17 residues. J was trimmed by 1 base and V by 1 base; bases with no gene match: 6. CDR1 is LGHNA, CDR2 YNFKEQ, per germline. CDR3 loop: CASSQGRGDRGNTEAFF. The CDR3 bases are TGTGCCAGCAGCCAAGGTAGAGGGGACAGGGGGAACACTGAAGCTTTCTTT.

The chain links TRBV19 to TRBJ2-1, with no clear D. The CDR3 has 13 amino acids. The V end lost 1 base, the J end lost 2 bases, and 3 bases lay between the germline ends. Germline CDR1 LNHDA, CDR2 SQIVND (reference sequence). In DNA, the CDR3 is TGTGCCAGTAGTATAGTCGCCTACAATGAGCAGTTCTTC. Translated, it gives CASSIVAYNEQFF.